The 5 T cell receptor beta chains listed next were all sequenced from one sample in a study of T cell repertoires in cytomegalovirus infection. Their antigen targets remain unknown. From the reads, TCRdb called clonotypes with MiXCR, one entry per CDR3 protein. The profile shows some 940,000 distinct CDR3 sequences, roughly 30% of them singletons. Sequencing used cultured CD8+ T cells from PBMCs, obtained from culture after CMV antigen stimulation. These receptors came from a human donor in good health (CMV status not recorded). Some clones in this sample may be carry-over from other donors' samples.

This clonotype has just a few counts. This sequence joins TRBV4-2 and TRBJ2-3; D is possibly TRBD2 (5 bases). Trimming cost V 2 bases and J 1 base, with 25 bases left between them. CDR1 is LGHNA, CDR2 YNFKEQ, per germline. The CDR3 spans 20 residues. DNA for the CDR3: TGTGCCAGCAGCCAACGTCAATGGACTTACCAGGAGTCGGGCACAGATACGCAGTATTTT. It encodes CASSQRQWTYQESGTDTQYF.

This chain connects TRBV4-3 to TRBJ2-5; D is possibly TRBD2 (5 bases). CDR3 size: 15 residues. V shed 4 bases and J shed 4 bases, with 16 bases lying between them. Germline loops: CDR1 LGHNA, CDR2 YSLEER. As DNA, the CDR3 is TGCGCCAGCAGCCTCACTACGGGATTGCCAGAGACCCAGTACTTC. This gives the protein CASSLTTGLPETQYF.

The V and J genes are TRBV7-9 and TRBJ1-1, with TRBD1 as a possible D gene (5 bases). CDR3 size: 13 residues. V shed 8 bases and J shed 3 bases, with 13 bases lying between them. Germline V CDR1 and CDR2: SEHNR, FQNEAQ (reference sequence). This CDR3 is CASRSGRDTEAFF. CDR3 DNA: TGTGCCAGCCGTTCAGGGCGAGACACTGAAGCTTTCTTT.

The chain is built from TRBV6-2 or TRBV6-3 and TRBJ1-2, with D possibly TRBD1 on 5 matching bases. V was trimmed by 6 bases and J by 5 bases, leaving 13 bases between them. Germline V CDR1 and CDR2: MNHEY, SVGEGT. There are 13 residues in the CDR3. The CDR3 DNA is TGTGCCAGCAGCTGGACACCAGATTATGGCTACACCTTC. Translating gives CASSWTPDYGYTF.

As for this clonotype: Its ends do not fully match the called genes, so a read error is possible. This chain connects TRBV7-9 to TRBJ1-5, with D possibly matching TRBD1 (5 bases). Germline V gene data show CDR1 as SEHNR and CDR2 as FQNEAQ (reference sequence). The CDR3 has 13 amino acids. CDR3 region: CASSTGENQSQHF. CDR3 sequence (DNA): TGTGCCAGCAGCACGGGGGAAAATCAGTCCCAGCATTTT.